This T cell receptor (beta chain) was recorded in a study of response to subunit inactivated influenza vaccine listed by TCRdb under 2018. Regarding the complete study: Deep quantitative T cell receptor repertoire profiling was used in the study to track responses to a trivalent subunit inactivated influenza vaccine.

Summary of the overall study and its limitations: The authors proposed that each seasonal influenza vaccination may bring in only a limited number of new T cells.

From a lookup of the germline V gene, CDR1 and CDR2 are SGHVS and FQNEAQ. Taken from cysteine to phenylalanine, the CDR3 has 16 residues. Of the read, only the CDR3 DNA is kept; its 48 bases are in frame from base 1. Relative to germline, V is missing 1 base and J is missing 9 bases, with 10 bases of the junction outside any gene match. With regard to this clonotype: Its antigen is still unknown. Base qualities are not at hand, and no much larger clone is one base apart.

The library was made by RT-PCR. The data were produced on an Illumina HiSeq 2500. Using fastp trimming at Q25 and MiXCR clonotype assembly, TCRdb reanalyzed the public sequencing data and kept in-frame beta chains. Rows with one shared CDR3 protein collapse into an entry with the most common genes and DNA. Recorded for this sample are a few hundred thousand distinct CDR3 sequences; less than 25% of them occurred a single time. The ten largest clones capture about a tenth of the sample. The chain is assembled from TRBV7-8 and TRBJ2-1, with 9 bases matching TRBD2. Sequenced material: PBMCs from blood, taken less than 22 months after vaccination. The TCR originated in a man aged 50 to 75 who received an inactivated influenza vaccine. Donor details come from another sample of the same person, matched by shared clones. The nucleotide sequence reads TGTGCCAGCAGCTTAGGAAACGCGGGGGGGCAGTTTGAGCAGTTCTTC. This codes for CASSLGNAGGQFEQFF.